The T cell receptor beta chain described here comes from a study of blood T cell repertoires in COVID-19. Enrolment of Seattle patients took place during active infection, and they were followed longitudinally. Profiling relied on immunoSEQ multiplex PCR, and the TCRdb table lists in-frame clones only, not all of them. The repertoire holds about 410,000 clones, with 70% to 90% as singletons. Sequencing was performed on peripheral blood. This clonotype originated in a woman between 40 and 50 years old with COVID-19, enrolled during active disease.

CDR3 coding DNA: TGTGCCAGCAGTTCAGGGCCGGGACAGGGAAACGGCTACACCTTC. As protein: CASSSGPGQGNGYTF. The gene calls are TRBV28 and TRBJ1-2; 9 bases fit TRBD1. Germline CDR1 reads MDHEN; CDR2 reads SYDVKM. The CDR3 spans 15 residues. Trimming took 4 bases from V and 8 from J; bases not matched to a gene: 11.